This record covers a single T cell receptor (beta chain). It lacks a known antigen. No much larger clonotype is one base removed from it; base qualities were not supplied. Ulcerative colitis patients had received no immunosuppressive medication before the diagnostic colonoscopy. A blood sample was obtained concurrently with the colonoscopy. The Wizard kit (Promega) was used to extract genomic DNA from the blood and intestinal samples. This specimen comes from a study of pediatric ulcerative colitis (dated by TCRdb to about 2019). Study-wide context: Pancolitis was present in 6 to 8 ulcerative colitis patients and left-sided colitis in two, and histology consistent with ulcerative colitis was found in all of these patients. Ten or so newly diagnosed, treatment-naive pediatric ulcerative colitis patients and four non-IBD control children each provided paired blood and rectal samples. The Pediatric Ulcerative Colitis Activity Index classified a couple of patients as having mild disease, several as having moderate disease and three as having acute severe colitis.

Through the immunoSEQ TRB Survey service, multiplex V and J primers were used to amplify rearranged CDR3 beta regions from genomic DNA. To keep sequencing depth the same across samples, survey-level depth of up to 500,000 reads per sample was applied. Libraries were purified, pooled and sequenced on Illumina technology. Turning to the authors' computational methods: Productive clonality, sample overlap, pairwise scatters, CDR3 beta length, V/D/J gene usage and productiveness were all assessed with the immunoSEQ online tools. Calculated diversity was the number of unique rearrangements divided by total templates times 100; Shannon and Simpson indices were also computed. Principal component analysis was performed on Z-score normalized data with the R prcomp function and the ggbiplot package. Morisita's index was used to quantify blood-rectal clonal overlap within each subject. The clones in this table, taken by TCRdb from immuneACCESS, are in-frame only. Not every clone is retained; where verified, under half of the shortfall comes from an unresolved V gene, and the cause of the rest is unknown. That table is the source of V, J and clone size, and D and trimming were worked out from the DNA. This sample holds about 64,000 clones; approximately 87% were observed only once. The ten most abundant clones make up about 3% of the sample.

Study-level results and caveats: Two rectal CDR3 clonotypes were found in every ulcerative colitis patient but in no control. With only a few individuals, the healthy control group was small. Repertoires were derived from total lymphocyte DNA, so rare subsets such as regulatory T cells may have patterns not reflected. Features of the rectal repertoire distinguished controls, mild-moderate colitis patients and acute severe colitis patients, and in acute severe colitis, rectal diversity was reduced because of clonal expansions. Compared with controls, ulcerative colitis patients showed significantly higher autologous blood-rectal clonal overlap, a finding that suggests increased T cell trafficking to inflamed tissue. For technical reasons, blood samples from a couple of patients gave substantially fewer templates, and these samples were excluded from the blood-rectal overlap analysis.

From the cysteine through the phenylalanine, the CDR3 covers 15 amino acids. CDR3 DNA is the only sequence kept; it has 45 bases, read in frame from the first base. Trimming takes 1 base off V and 6 bases off J; junction bases not matched to a gene: 8. According to the germline V gene (reference sequence), CDR1 reads LNHNV and CDR2 reads YYDKDF. This clonotype originated in a boy younger than 18 with severe ulcerative colitis. Source material: blood. Recombination joined TRBV15 with TRBJ1-2; 7 bases in the middle match TRBD1. The nucleotide sequence is given as TGTGCCACCAGCAGAGTCGACAGGGAGCCTGATGGCTACACCTTC. It translates to CATSRVDREPDGYTF.